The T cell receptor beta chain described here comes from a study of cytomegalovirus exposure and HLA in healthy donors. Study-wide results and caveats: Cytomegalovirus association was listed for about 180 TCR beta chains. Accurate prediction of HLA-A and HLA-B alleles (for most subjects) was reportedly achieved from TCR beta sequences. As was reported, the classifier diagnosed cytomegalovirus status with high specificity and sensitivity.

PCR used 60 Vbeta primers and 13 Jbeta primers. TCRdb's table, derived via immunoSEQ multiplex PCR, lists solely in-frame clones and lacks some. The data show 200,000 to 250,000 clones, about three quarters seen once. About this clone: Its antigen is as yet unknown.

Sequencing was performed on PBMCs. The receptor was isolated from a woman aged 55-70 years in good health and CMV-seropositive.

This CDR3 is CAISGQGGANVLTF. Here the CDR3 DNA reads TGTGCCATCAGTGGCCAGGGGGGGGCCAACGTCCTGACTTTC. The gene calls are TRBV10-3 and TRBJ2-6; maybe TRBD1 (6 bases). The length of the CDR3 is 14 residues. V was cut by 4 bases and J by 4 bases, with 8 bases left in between. Germline CDR1 is ENHRY and CDR2 is SYGVKD.